Following are 7 T cell receptor beta chains from one sample sequenced in a study of T cells in Graves' hyperthyroidism and ophthalmopathy. RNA transcripts yielded amplified TCR beta CDR3 regions. The study used the HTBI primer set for a first-round RT-PCR of the TCR CDR3. TCRdb redid the calling of the multiplex PCR reads with MiXCR, one entry per CDR3 protein. Of fewer than 450,000 distinct CDR3 sequences in the sample, approximately 16% were seen once. The sample taken for sequencing was blood. Source of these receptors: a woman aged 55 to 70 with Graves' ophthalmopathy.

The chain joins TRBV9 to TRBJ2-4; a possible D gene is TRBD2 (5 bases). V was clipped by 3 bases and J by 6 bases, with 25 bases between them. The CDR3 length is 18 residues. The germline V gene has CDR1 SGDLS and CDR2 YYNGEE. The CDR3 protein is CASSGPGIPQSAGNIQYF. CDR3 DNA sequence: TGTGCCAGCAGCGGCCCGGGCATTCCCCAGAGTGCGGGAAACATTCAGTACTTC.

On this clonotype: A much larger clone differs by one base, so this may be a read error. In nucleotides, the CDR3 is TGCGCCAGCAGCTTGGAGGCAGGGGGCGGGACAGATACGCAGTATTTT. The encoded protein is CASSLEAGGGTDTQYF. The chain employs TRBV5-1 and TRBJ2-3, with 8 bases that match TRBD1. CDR1 and CDR2 (germline): SGHRS, YFSETQ. This CDR3 spans 16 amino acids. Trimming took 0 bases from V and 3 from J; bases not matched to a gene: 6.

There are many counts of this clonotype. The chain combines TRBV3-1 with TRBJ2-2; 10 nucleotides agree with TRBD1. J gave up 4 bases and V 4 bases, and 3 bases lay outside the gene matches. Germline CDR1 and CDR2: LGHDT and YNNKEL (reference sequence). The CDR3 extends over 15 amino acids. The CDR3 DNA follows: TGTGCCAGCAGCCTTGGGACAGGGGCCACCGGGGAGCTGTTTTTT. This translates into CASSLGTGATGELFF. Filled out from reference TRBV3-1 and TRBJ2-2, the complete variable domain reads DTAVSQTPKYLVTQMGNDKSIKCEQNLGHDTMYWYKQDSKKFLKIMFSYNNKELIINETVPNRFSPKSPDKAHLNLHINSLELGDSAVYFCASSLGTGATGELFFGEGSRLTVL.

The chain carries TRBV20-1 and TRBJ2-2; the match to TRBD1 covers 9 bases. Germline V CDR1 and CDR2: DFQATT, SNEGSKA (reference sequence). CDR3 length: 14 amino acids. The junction had 4 bases not matched to a gene; V was cut back by 6 bases and J by 2 bases. The CDR3 nucleotides are TGCAGTGCGCGTACAGGGGGCAACACCGGGGAGCTGTTTTTT. Its protein product is CSARTGGNTGELFF.

This clonotype has a count of ten or more. The rearrangement links TRBV7-8 to TRBJ2-5; 9 bases agree with TRBD1. V dropped 0 bases and J dropped 3; count of bases not matched to a gene: 5. This CDR3 has 16 residues. Germline CDR1 reads SGHVS; CDR2 reads FQNEAQ. CDR3 in DNA: TGTGCCAGCAGCTTAGCCTCCGACAGGGGGGAAGAGACCCAGTACTTC. Amino acids: CASSLASDRGEETQYF.

This clonotype appeared many times. The rearrangement joins TRBV24-1 to TRBJ1-1; no definite D call. This CDR3 is 14 amino acids long. The germline V gene encodes CDR1 KGHDR and CDR2 SFDVKD. V lost 8 bases and J 7 bases, leaving 19 bases between the germline ends. The CDR3 DNA reads as TGTGCCACCAAGGCGGCGTTTGGCCGGGGTGAAGCTTTCTTT. Its translation: CATKAAFGRGEAFF.

This clonotype was detected many times. V usage is TRBV7-2 and J usage is TRBJ2-2; tentatively, D is TRBD1 (7 bases). CDR1 SGHTA and CDR2 FQGNSA come from the germline V gene. Trimming took off 3 bases at V and 4 bases at J, with 15 bases between the two ends. This CDR3 is built from 16 residues. The CDR3 is CASSLVSGGTTGELFF. In nucleotides, the CDR3 is TGTGCCAGCAGCTTGGTTTCAGGGGGGACCACCGGGGAGCTGTTTTTT.